Shown below are 14 T cell receptor beta chains from a single sample sequenced in a study of identical twins. TCRdb independently ran MiXCR on the 5' RACE reads; one entry per CDR3 protein. The sample lists 550,000 to 700,000 distinct CDR3 sequences; around 9.6% were seen once. These sequences were also reported in another study, on yellow fever vaccine responses in identical twins.

The sequenced sample consisted of PBMCs. These receptors were taken from a young woman in good health.

Ten or more counts support this clonotype. The chain uses TRBV28 and TRBJ2-7, with no clear D. CDR1 and CDR2 (germline): MDHEN, SYDVKM. This CDR3 comprises 13 residues. Trimming shortened V by 3 bases and J by 3 bases, and 9 bases separated the two germline ends. CDR3 protein: CASSFSPVYEQYF. Written as DNA, the CDR3 is TGTGCCAGCAGTTTTAGTCCAGTCTACGAGCAGTACTTC.

This clonotype was counted many times. V is TRBV6-2 or TRBV6-3 and J is TRBJ2-1; D possibly uses TRBD1 or TRBD2 (5 bases each). The CDR3 spans 14 residues. CDR1 and CDR2 (germline): MNHEY, SVGEGT. Trimming removed 6 bases at V and 2 bases at J, with 11 bases between. The CDR3 nucleotides read TGTGCCAGCAGAAGGGACCTAGCCTACAATGAGCAGTTCTTC. Its translation: CASRRDLAYNEQFF.

This clonotype appeared many times. The chain uses TRBV5-1 and TRBJ1-1; 7 bases align to TRBD1. Germline V gene data show CDR1 as SGHRS and CDR2 as YFSETQ. The CDR3 loop spans 16 amino acids. Unmatched junction bases numbered 9, after V lost 4 bases and J lost 0 bases. CDR3 residues: CASSGRDRYMNTEAFF. The CDR3 DNA reads as TGCGCCAGCAGCGGCCGGGACAGATATATGAACACTGAAGCTTTCTTT.

This clonotype was recorded many times. The gene calls are TRBV5-1 and TRBJ2-2, with D unclear. The ends were cut back, 2 bases at V and 0 bases at J, with 8 bases in the middle. CDR3 length: 15 amino acids. Germline V gene sequence: CDR1 SGHRS, CDR2 YFSETQ. CDR3 amino acids: CASSLLGSNTGELFF. The CDR3, as DNA: TGCGCCAGCAGCTTACTGGGGTCGAACACCGGGGAGCTGTTTTTT.

This chain connects TRBV12-3 or TRBV12-4 to TRBJ1-5; 8 bases agree with TRBD1. With V trimmed by 9 bases and J by 4 bases, 2 bases remained unmatched. This CDR3 is 12 amino acids long. The CDR3 DNA is TGTGCCAGTGGACAGGGAAATCAGCCCCAGCATTTT. Translation: CASGQGNQPQHF.

The rearrangement links TRBV5-6 to TRBJ1-1, with 7 bases that match TRBD1. The J segment lost 11 bases and the V segment lost 1 base, leaving 8 bases of the junction unmatched. The CDR3 is 13 residues long. Germline V gene data show CDR1 as SGHDT and CDR2 as YYEEEE. The CDR3 nucleotides are TGTGCCAGCAGCTTGACCAATGACAGGGAGGCTTTCTTT. Translation gives CASSLTNDREAFF.

This clonotype was detected many times. J is TRBJ2-2 and V is TRBV4-3; no reliable D call. Germline CDR1 LGHNA, CDR2 YSLEER. The length of the CDR3 is 11 residues. V was pared by 6 bases and J by 8 bases, with 7 bases between. CDR3: CASSRAGELFF. CDR3 coding DNA: TGCGCCAGCAGTCGTGCAGGGGAGCTGTTTTTT.

V usage is TRBV10-3 and J usage is TRBJ2-1, with 7 bases that match TRBD2. V shed 3 bases, J shed 7 bases, and the junction held 9 bases outside the gene matches. The CDR3 is 15 amino acids. From germline, CDR1 is ENHRY and CDR2 SYGVKD. The CDR3 protein is CAISERAGMGNEQFF. In DNA form, the CDR3 reads TGTGCCATCAGTGAAAGAGCGGGAATGGGTAATGAGCAGTTCTTC.

This clonotype showed up just a few times. V and J are TRBV20-1 and TRBJ2-7; the match to TRBD2 covers 13 bases. Germline V gene data show CDR1 as DFQATT and CDR2 as SNEGSKA (reference sequence). Trimming removed 3 bases from V and 7 bases from J; junction bases left unmatched: 9. The CDR3 length is 15 residues. The CDR3 loop reads CSASPGLAGEGEQYF. The CDR3 nucleotides read TGCAGTGCTAGCCCCGGACTAGCGGGGGAGGGTGAGCAGTACTTC.

This clonotype occurred a few times. This sequence joins TRBV7-9 and TRBJ1-1, with D maybe TRBD1 (5 bases). The CDR3 length is 17 residues. V was cut by 7 bases and J by 7 bases, with 28 bases left in between. The germline V gene has CDR1 SEHNR and CDR2 FQNEAQ (reference sequence). The CDR3 loop is CASTPWMGQVNAGEAFF. The CDR3 region has the DNA TGTGCCAGCACCCCCTGGATGGGGCAGGTGAACGCCGGTGAAGCTTTCTTT.

This clonotype was observed a handful of times. The gene calls are TRBV19 and TRBJ2-1, with no clear D. Germline V gene data show CDR1 as LNHDA and CDR2 as SQIVND (reference sequence). CDR3 length: 13 amino acids. Trimming removed 8 bases at V and 0 bases at J, with 8 bases between. DNA for the CDR3: TGTGCCAGTCACAGTGGCTCCTACAATGAGCAGTTCTTC. Its translation: CASHSGSYNEQFF.

This clonotype occurred many times. The rearrangement uses TRBV3-1 and TRBJ1-1, with D perhaps matching TRBD1 (5 bases). V shed 3 bases and J shed 2 bases, with 10 bases lying between them. The germline CDR1 and CDR2 sequences are LGHDT and YNNKEL (reference sequence). The CDR3 has 14 residues. CDR3: CASSQIDSNTEAFF. Here the CDR3 DNA reads TGTGCCAGCAGCCAGATCGACAGCAACACTGAAGCTTTCTTT. Looking up the rest from reference TRBV3-1 and TRBJ1-1 gives the full variable domain: DTAVSQTPKYLVTQMGNDKSIKCEQNLGHDTMYWYKQDSKKFLKIMFSYNNKELIINETVPNRFSPKSPDKAHLNLHINSLELGDSAVYFCASSQIDSNTEAFFGQGTRLTVV.

This clonotype was detected a few times. V usage is TRBV2 and J usage is TRBJ1-2; possibly TRBD1 for D (6 bases). V lost 4 bases and J lost 8, with 20 bases in between. This CDR3 is built from 15 residues. CDR1 and CDR2 from the germline V gene are SNHLY and FYNNEI. CDR3 nucleotides: TGTGCCAGCAGTGGGTCCATCCGGGGGGCGGGAGGCTACACCTTC. As protein: CASSGSIRGAGGYTF. The full variable domain, its missing parts supplied by reference TRBV2 and TRBJ1-2, is EPEVTQTPSHQVTQMGQEVILRCVPISNHLYFYWYRQILGQKVEFLVSFYNNEISEKSEIFDDQFSVERPDGSNFTLKIRSTKLEDSAMYFCASSGSIRGAGGYTFGSGTRLTVV.

This clonotype was observed a handful of times. Being one base from a much bigger clone, this may be a read error. The chain recombines TRBV12-3 or TRBV12-4 with TRBJ1-2, with 10 bases aligning to TRBD1. This CDR3 is 13 amino acids long. J lost 6 bases, V lost 3 bases, and 1 base had no gene match. The CDR3: CASSLTGGHGYTF. The DNA of the CDR3 is TGTGCCAGCAGTTTGACAGGGGGCCATGGCTACACCTTC.